These T cell receptor beta chains were read from a single sample in a study of shared clonotypes between healthy human individuals. This table comes from immunoSEQ multiplex PCR, and its TCRdb copy is limited to in-frame clones, with some not included. The data contain 2 million to 2.5 million clones, 80% to 95% of them singletons. The sample consisted of naive CD4+ T cells from PBMCs. These receptors all come from a young man in good health. Some clones in this sample may be carry-over from other donors' samples. The CDR3 runs from the conserved cysteine through the conserved F or W. Each record gives: V gene, clone size, J gene, D gene, CDR3 DNA, CDR3 protein. D genes are given only for firm matches. Clone size, where shown, is once, few, many, or a class for clones that have expanded.

>TRBV28|-|TRBJ2-7|TRBD1
TGTGCCAGCCGGAATCCAGGACAGGGGGCTTATGAGCAGTACTTC
CASRNPGQGAYEQYF
>TRBV19|once|TRBJ2-1|TRBD1
TGTGCCAGTAGTATAGGGTTGGGACAGGGGACCTACAATGAGCAGTTCTTC
CASSIGLGQGTYNEQFF
>TRBV4-2|-|TRBJ2-2|TRBD2
TGTGCCAGCAGCCAAGTGACGGGAGGGCCGGGCACCGGGGAGCTGTTTTTT
CASSQVTGGPGTGELFF
>TRBV4-2|-|TRBJ2-7|TRBD1
TGTGCCAGCAGAAGGGGGACAGGGTACTACGAGCAGTACTTC
CASRRGTGYYEQYF
>TRBV5-1|-|TRBJ2-2|-
TGCGCCAGCAGCTTGGCGCTAATAAACACCGGGGAGCTGTTTTTT
CASSLALINTGELFF
>TRBV28|few|TRBJ1-2|TRBD1
TGTGCCAGCAGTTGGCAGGGGGCTGGCTACACCTTC
CASSWQGAGYTF
>TRBV18|once|TRBJ2-3|TRBD1
TGTGCCAGCTCACCTAAACAGGGGGCCGGGGATACGCAGTATTTT
CASSPKQGAGDTQYF
>TRBV19|once|TRBJ2-1|TRBD2
TGTGCCAGTAGTCAATTTGGGACTAGCGTTTACAATGAGCAGTTCTTC
CASSQFGTSVYNEQFF
>TRBV7-2|-|TRBJ1-2|-
TGTGCCAGCAGCCCCGGGATCGCTAACTATGGCTACACCTTC
CASSPGIANYGYTF
>TRBV10-3|few|TRBJ1-1|-
TGTGCCATCGCAACGGGGGCAGAAGCTTTCTTT
CAIATGAEAFF
>TRBV6-5|-|TRBJ2-3|-
TGTGCCAGCAGACGTAGTAGTACGCAGTATTTT
CASRRSSTQYF
>TRBV27|-|TRBJ2-1|-
TGTGCCAGCAGTCTGCGGACAGCCTACAATGAGCAGTTCTTC
CASSLRTAYNEQFF
>TRBV9|-|TRBJ1-2|-
TGTGCCAGCAGCGTAAGAGATAGCTTCTATGGCTACACCTTC
CASSVRDSFYGYTF
>TRBV6-6|-|TRBJ1-2|-
TGTGCCAGTAATATAGGCGCCCCCCTTGGATATGGCTACACCTTC
CASNIGAPLGYGYTF
>TRBV7-8|-|TRBJ2-7|TRBD2
TGTGCCAGCAGCTTGGGACTAAAACTCGAGCAGTACTTC
CASSLGLKLEQYF
>TRBV28|-|TRBJ1-3|-
TGTGCCAGCAGTTTAATAGCCCGAAACACCATATATTTT
CASSLIARNTIYF
>TRBV11-2|-|TRBJ2-5|-
TGTGCCAGCAGCTTAGGTGGGGGCAGCGAGACCCAGTACTTC
CASSLGGGSETQYF
>TRBV7-3|once|TRBJ2-3|TRBD2
TGTGCCAGCAGCTTAATTGGGCGGGAGTTCGCAGATACGCAGTATTTT
CASSLIGREFADTQYF
>TRBV9|-|TRBJ1-2|-
TGTGCCAGCAGCTCAACCAGGGAGAGCGGCTACACCTTC
CASSSTRESGYTF
>TRBV5-5|-|TRBJ2-7|TRBD1
TGTGCCAGCAGCCCCCTGGGGCAGGGGGTCTACGAGCAGTACTTC
CASSPLGQGVYEQYF
>TRBV6-5|-|TRBJ2-3|-
TGTGCCAGCAGTTACTCCTCAGCGAGGTCAGATACGCAGTATTTT
CASSYSSARSDTQYF
>TRBV28|-|TRBJ1-1|-
TGTGCCAGCCTGGACAGACCGAACACTGAAGCTTTCTTT
CASLDRPNTEAFF
>TRBV11-2|-|TRBJ2-5|-
TGTGCCAGCAGCTTAGTTCCTCTCGGGCTCGCGACCCAGTACTTC
CASSLVPLGLATQYF
>TRBV6-1|-|TRBJ2-5|-
TGTGCCAGCAGTGAACAGGGGGGAGAGACCCAGTACTTC
CASSEQGGETQYF
>TRBV10-3|-|TRBJ1-6|TRBD1
TGTGCCATCAGTGAGTCCACGGGACAGTCTAACCTCCACTTT
CAISESTGQSNLHF
>TRBV5-1|-|TRBJ2-7|-
TGCGCCAGCAGCTTGGACACCCCCTACGAGCAGTACTTC
CASSLDTPYEQYF
>TRBV6-6|-|TRBJ1-5|-
TGTGCCAGCAGCCTGGCACGGGGCAATCAGCCCCAGCATTTT
CASSLARGNQPQHF
>TRBV4-2|once|TRBJ2-3|TRBD2
TGTGCCAGCAGCCAAGATGTCGGGGGGACAGATACGCAGTATTTT
CASSQDVGGTDTQYF
>TRBV30|-|TRBJ2-5|-
TGTGCCTGGAGTGTAACCGGGATCCAAGAGACCCAGTACTTC
CAWSVTGIQETQYF
>TRBV18|-|TRBJ1-1|-
TGTGCCAGCTCGCAGACAGGGAACACTGAAGCTTTCTTT
CASSQTGNTEAFF
>TRBV7-2|-|TRBJ2-2|-
TGTGCCAGCAGACCACCGGGACGTATAGACACCGGGGAGCTGTTTTTT
CASRPPGRIDTGELFF
>TRBV7-9|-|TRBJ1-1|-
TGTGCCAGCAGCTCCGTTCTAGGGCCTGAAGCTTTCTTT
CASSSVLGPEAFF
>TRBV29-1|-|TRBJ1-2|TRBD1
TGCAGCGTTGAAGATTGGGGGACAGATGGCTACACCTTC
CSVEDWGTDGYTF
>TRBV5-4|-|TRBJ2-7|-
TGTGCCAGCAGCGCCGGCAGCTCCTACGAGCAGTACTTC
CASSAGSSYEQYF
>TRBV15|-|TRBJ2-2|-
TGTGCCACCAGCAGAGCTTACGCCGGGGAGCTGTTTTTT
CATSRAYAGELFF
>TRBV28|-|TRBJ2-3|-
TGTGCCAGCAGTTTAGACAGCACAGATACGCAGTATTTT
CASSLDSTDTQYF
>TRBV2|-|TRBJ1-5|-
TGTGCCAGCAGCCTGGGGTACGCAGGCAATCAGCCCCAGCATTTT
CASSLGYAGNQPQHF
>TRBV7-7|-|TRBJ2-1|TRBD2
TGTGCCAGCAGCACGGGACTAGCGGCGGGCTACAATGAGCAGTTCTTC
CASSTGLAAGYNEQFF
>TRBV6-5|-|TRBJ1-1|TRBD1
TGTGCCAGCAGTGACTGGACAGGGCGTCAAGAAGCTTTCTTT
CASSDWTGRQEAFF